What follows are 11 T cell receptor beta chains derived from one specimen sequenced in a study of blood T cells in healthy people across ages (dated by TCRdb to between 2015 and 2017). To prepare the library, 5' RACE was applied. Sequencing relied on an Illumina HiSeq 2500. A second 7 to 11 cycle PCR used a sample-barcoded 5' primer and a J-beta primer mix. Starting from the raw public reads, TCRdb applied fastp trimming at Q25, assembled clones with MiXCR and retained in-frame beta chains. A single entry per CDR3 protein holds the most common genes and DNA from its merged rows. A total of 1,300,000 or so distinct CDR3 sequences appear in this sample, around 55% of them only once. Jointly, the top ten make up 6.5% to 8.5% of the sample. The specimen sequenced was blood. Receptors originate from a man younger than 35 in good health.

At least ten counts were recorded for this clonotype. The CDR3 nucleotides are TGTGCCAGCAGTTTAGTCTTCGGGAGGACAGATACGCAGTATTTT. Amino acids: CASSLVFGRTDTQYF. This sequence joins TRBV12-3 or TRBV12-4 and TRBJ2-3; 7 positions agree with TRBD2. The V segment lost 1 base and the J segment 3 bases; nucleotides outside the gene matches: 4. The CDR3 has 15 residues.

This chain uses TRBV7-2 with TRBJ2-3; the match to TRBD2 covers 7 bases. The CDR3 runs to 14 residues. V lost 5 bases, J lost 3 bases, and 5 bases stayed unmatched. In germline, CDR1 is SGHTA, CDR2 FQGNSA. The CDR3 DNA is TGTGCCAGCAGCCGCGGGAGTAGAACAGATACGCAGTATTTT. The encoded protein is CASSRGSRTDTQYF.

The rearrangement links TRBV2 to TRBJ1-3, with D perhaps matching TRBD1 (5 bases). The CDR3 length is 15 residues. Looked up from germline, CDR1 is SNHLY and CDR2 is FYNNEI. Trimming took 6 bases from V and 4 from J, leaving 16 bases between them. CDR3 coding DNA: TGTGCCAGCAGGGATATAGGGGTACAAGGAAACACCATATATTTT. It yields the protein CASRDIGVQGNTIYF.

Concerning this clonotype: The junction departs from germline at one end; a sequencing error may be responsible. The J gene is TRBJ1-5, the V gene TRBV27, with D possibly TRBD1 on 5 matching bases. This CDR3 comprises 14 residues. Germline values: CDR1 MNHEY, CDR2 SMNVEV (reference sequence). The CDR3 spells CTSTPGGSNQPQHF. CDR3 nucleotides: TGTACCAGCACTCCCGGGGGGAGCAATCAGCCCCAGCATTTT.

This chain uses TRBV7-2 with TRBJ2-2; D may be TRBD2 (7 bases). CDR3 length: 17 residues. The germline V gene encodes CDR1 SGHTA and CDR2 FQGNSA. The V end was cut by 1 base, the J end by 6 bases, with 18 bases between. The chain's CDR3 is CASSLVGGGGVSGELFF. The CDR3, as DNA: TGTGCCAGCAGCTTAGTGGGGGGCGGGGGAGTTTCCGGGGAGCTGTTTTTT.

This clonotype was picked up a small number of times. The rearrangement joins TRBV7-9 to TRBJ1-1; D may be TRBD1 (5 bases). Germline assignment: CDR1 SEHNR and CDR2 FQNEAQ (reference sequence). V lost 5 bases to trimming and J lost 4 bases, with 11 bases between them. The CDR3 is 13 residues long. CDR3 amino acids: CASSRGTVTEAFF. In DNA, the CDR3 is TGTGCCAGCAGCCGCGGGACGGTCACTGAAGCTTTCTTT. Drawing the rest from reference TRBV7-9 and TRBJ1-1, the complete variable domain is DTGVSQNPRHKITKRGQNVTFRCDPISEHNRLYWYRQTLGQGPEFLTYFQNEAQLEKSRLLSDRFSAERPKGSFSTLEIQRTEQGDSAMYLCASSRGTVTEAFFGQGTRLTVV.

This chain joins TRBV29-1 and TRBJ1-2; no clear D. From germline, CDR1 is SQVTM and CDR2 ANQGSEA. CDR3 length equals 11 residues. V was cut by 8 bases and J by 4 bases, with 11 bases left in between. Written as DNA, the CDR3 is TGCAGCTCAGGTGATGGCTATGGCTACACCTTC. Translated, it gives CSSGDGYGYTF.

The V gene is TRBV29-1, the J gene TRBJ2-5; the match to TRBD1 covers 7 bases. Trimming cost V 3 bases and J 5 bases; bases outside gene matches: 6. In germline, CDR1 is SQVTM, CDR2 ANQGSEA. The CDR3 spans 13 residues. The chain's CDR3 is CSVDQGEVETQYF. Written as DNA, the CDR3 is TGCAGCGTTGATCAGGGGGAAGTGGAGACCCAGTACTTC.

This chain connects TRBV20-1 to TRBJ1-1; D is uncertain. Germline assignment: CDR1 DFQATT and CDR2 SNEGSKA (reference sequence). The V gene lost 5 bases and the J gene lost 4 bases, with 8 bases spanning the gap. The length of the CDR3 is 11 residues. In nucleotides, the CDR3 is TGCAGTGCTTCCCAGGCCACTGAAGCTTTCTTT. The encoded protein is CSASQATEAFF.

This clonotype came up a few times. An end of the junction differs from the germline gene, which may be a read error. The chain joins TRBV6-2 or TRBV6-3 to TRBJ2-1; D gene ambiguous. CDR3 length: 9 residues. The V gene's germline CDR1 is MNHEY and CDR2 SVGEGT. The CDR3 region is CASDNEQFF. The CDR3 DNA reads TGTGCCTCCGACAATGAGCAGTTCTTC.

The chain employs TRBV5-1 and TRBJ2-1; D is unresolved. The CDR3 covers 16 residues. Germline V gene sequence: CDR1 SGHRS, CDR2 YFSETQ. Between the trimmed V and J ends, which lost 1 base and 0 bases, there was a span of 11 bases. The CDR3 region is CASSLTGQSSYNEQFF. CDR3 nucleotides: TGCGCCAGCAGCTTGACGGGTCAAAGCTCCTACAATGAGCAGTTCTTC.